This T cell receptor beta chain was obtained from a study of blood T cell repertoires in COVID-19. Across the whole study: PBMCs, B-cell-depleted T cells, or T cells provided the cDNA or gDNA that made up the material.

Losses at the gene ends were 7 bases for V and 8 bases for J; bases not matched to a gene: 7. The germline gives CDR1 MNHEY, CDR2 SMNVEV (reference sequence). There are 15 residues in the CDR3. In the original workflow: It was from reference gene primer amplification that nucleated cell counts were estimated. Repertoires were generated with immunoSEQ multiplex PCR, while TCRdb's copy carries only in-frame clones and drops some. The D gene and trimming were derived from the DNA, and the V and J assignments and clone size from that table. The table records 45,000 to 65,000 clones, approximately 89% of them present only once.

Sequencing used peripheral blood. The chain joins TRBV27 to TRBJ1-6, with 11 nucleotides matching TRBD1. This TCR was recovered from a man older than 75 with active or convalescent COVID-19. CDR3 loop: CASMEDRGRDSPLHF. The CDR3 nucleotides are TGTGCCAGCATGGAGGACAGGGGGCGGGATTCACCCCTCCACTTT.